The clone carrying this TCR beta chain was seen more than once but under ten times. Its matching antigen is unknown. These data originate in a study of T cell repertoires in cytomegalovirus infection. TCRdb itself ran the reads through MiXCR, one entry per CDR3 protein. The table includes about 110,000 distinct CDR3 sequences, around 31% detected once. This sample comprised CD8+ T cells from cultured PBMCs, obtained from culture after CMV antigen stimulation. The origin of this receptor is a human donor in good health (CMV status not recorded). Some clones in this sample may be carry-over from other donors' samples.

The CDR3 reads CASSESSASTDTQYF. Here the CDR3 DNA reads TGTGCCAGCAGTGAATCGTCAGCTAGCACAGATACGCAGTATTTT. V gene TRBV2 combines with J gene TRBJ2-3, with D unclear. Germline V CDR1 and CDR2: SNHLY, FYNNEI. The V end was cut by 2 bases, the J end by 0 bases, with 9 bases between. The CDR3 runs 15 residues.